A single T cell receptor beta chain is shown here with its context. Its antigen is unidentified. This entry is derived from a study of shared clonotypes between healthy human individuals. Study outcomes and limitations: Generation of non-shared clonotypes was less probable than generation of clonotypes shared by all four donors. Rarefaction showed sorted-subset sequencing was incomplete despite large depth.

The CDR3 spans 16 residues. Losses at the gene ends were 4 bases for V and 2 bases for J; bases not matched to a gene: 5. Germline V lookup: CDR1 SGHTS, CDR2 YDEGEE. Using roughly 200 ng DNA, about 30,000 T cell genomes, the sorted-subset replicate PCRs were run. Profiled with immunoSEQ multiplex PCR; TCRdb holds only in-frame clones, not every one. Among nearly 750,000 clones listed, approximately 72% were seen once. Sample: memory CD4+ T cells sorted from blood. Subset here: CD45RA-negative fraction. This receptor was taken from a woman between 25 and 40 years old in good health. This sequence joins TRBV5-8 and TRBJ2-2; 10 nucleotides align to TRBD2. The CDR3 nucleotides are TGTGCCAGCAGCCGAGGACTAGCGGCAAACACCGGGGAGCTGTTTTTT. The encoded protein is CASSRGLAANTGELFF.